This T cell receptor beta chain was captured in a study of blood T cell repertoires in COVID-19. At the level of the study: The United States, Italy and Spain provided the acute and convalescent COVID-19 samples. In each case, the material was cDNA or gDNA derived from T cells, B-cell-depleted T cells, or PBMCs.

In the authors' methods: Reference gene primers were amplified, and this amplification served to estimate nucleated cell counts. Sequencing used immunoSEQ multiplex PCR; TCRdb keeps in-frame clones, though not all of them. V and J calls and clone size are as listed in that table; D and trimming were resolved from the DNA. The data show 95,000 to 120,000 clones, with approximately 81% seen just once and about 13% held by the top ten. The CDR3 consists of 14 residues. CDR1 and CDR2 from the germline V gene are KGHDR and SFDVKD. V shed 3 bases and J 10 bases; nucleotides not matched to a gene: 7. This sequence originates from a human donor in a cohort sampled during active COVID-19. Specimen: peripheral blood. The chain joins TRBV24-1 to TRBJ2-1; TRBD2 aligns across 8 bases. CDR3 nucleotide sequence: TGTGCCACCAGTGATGTGCGGGGGGCCAGGGAGCAGTTCTTC. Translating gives CATSDVRGAREQFF.